Shown below are 23 T cell receptor beta chains from a single sample sequenced in a study of blood T cell repertoires in COVID-19. Here immunoSEQ multiplex PCR was the method, and the copy in TCRdb shows in-frame clones only, minus some. The sample consists of roughly 200,000 clones, approximately 85% of them appearing once. Sequenced material: PBMCs or T cells enriched from blood (not recorded which). These receptors originate from a middle-aged man who had recovered from COVID-19.

This chain joins TRBV11-3 and TRBJ1-1; no firm D call. CDR3 length: 13 residues. Germline V lookup: CDR1 SGHNT, CDR2 YENEEA. V was pared by 0 bases and J by 3 bases, with 5 bases between. As DNA, the CDR3 is TGTGCCAGCAGCTTAGAAGAGGACACTGAAGCTTTCTTT. Encoded protein: CASSLEEDTEAFF. Full variable domain (missing parts from reference TRBV11-3 and TRBJ1-1): EAGVVQSPRYKIIEKKQPVAFWCNPISGHNTLYWYLQNLGQGPELLIRYENEEAVDDSQLPKDRFSAERLKGVDSTLKIQPAELGDSAVYLCASSLEEDTEAFFGQGTRLTVV.

The V and J genes are TRBV13 and TRBJ2-1, with TRBD2 identical over 12 bases. The CDR3 runs to 20 residues. Trimming at V came to 6 bases and at J to 0 bases, leaving 15 bases not matched to a gene. Germline CDR1 reads PRHDT; CDR2 reads FYEKMQ (reference sequence). DNA for the CDR3: TGTGCCAGCAGACCTCCGGGACTAGCGGGCCTTGGGAGCTCCTACAATGAGCAGTTCTTC. This sequence encodes CASRPPGLAGLGSSYNEQFF.

This clone was observed a handful of times. CDR3 amino acids: CSVEGADTEAFF. The DNA of the CDR3 is TGCAGCGTAGAGGGGGCGGACACTGAAGCTTTCTTT. The V gene is TRBV29-1, the J gene TRBJ1-1; 7 bases map to TRBD1. CDR3 length: 12 residues. V trimming: 6 bases; J trimming: 3 bases; junction bases outside the gene matches: 4. CDR1 and CDR2 (germline): SQVTM, ANQGSEA.

In this sample, this clone turned up a few times. The chain couples TRBV4-1 to TRBJ1-3; D call uncertain. CDR3 size: 13 residues. V was pared by 3 bases and J by 3 bases, with 6 bases between. From germline, CDR1 is MGHRA and CDR2 YSYEKL. The CDR3, as DNA: TGCGCCAGCAGCCACCGTTATGGAAACACCATATATTTT. This encodes CASSHRYGNTIYF.

CDR3 nucleotides: TGTGCCAGCAGGAAGGGGCAAGAGAACACTGAAGCTTTCTTT. Protein: CASRKGQENTEAFF. The V and J genes are TRBV7-3 and TRBJ1-1; D possibly corresponds to TRBD1 (5 bases). CDR1 is SGHTA, CDR2 FQGTGA, per germline. Between the trimmed V and J ends, which lost 6 bases and 1 base, there was a span of 12 bases. CDR3 length: 14 amino acids.

The rearrangement uses TRBV21-1 and TRBJ1-5. TRBV21-1 is reported as a pseudogene. CDR3 length: 18 residues. CDR3 sequence: CASSAERSRKERSQPQHF. DNA of the CDR3: TGTGCCAGCAGCGCTGAAAGAAGTCGTAAGGAGCGGAGTCAGCCCCAGCATTTT.

The chain carries TRBV6-6 and TRBJ1-5, with a possible D match to TRBD1 (5 bases). The CDR3 length is 12 residues. Per germline, CDR1 MNHNY and CDR2 SVGAGI (reference sequence). Trimming cost V 10 bases and J 3 bases, with 10 bases left between them. DNA of the CDR3: TGTGCCACGGACACGATCAATCAGCCCCAGCATTTT. Translation gives CATDTINQPQHF.

This chain links TRBV5-1 with TRBJ1-2; no clear D gene. The V gene's germline CDR1 is SGHRS and CDR2 YFSETQ. This CDR3 is built from 13 residues. Trimming stripped 2 bases from V and 6 bases from J, with 11 bases between. The CDR3: CASSFGRRDGYTF. The DNA of the CDR3 is TGCGCCAGCAGCTTCGGCAGGAGGGATGGCTACACCTTC. The full variable domain, completed using reference TRBV5-1 and TRBJ1-2, is KAGVTQTPRYLIKTRGQQVTLSCSPISGHRSVSWYQQTPGQGLQFLFEYFSETQRNKGNFPGRFSGRQFSNSRSEMNVSTLELGDSALYLCASSFGRRDGYTFGSGTRLTVV.

The V gene is TRBV7-9, the J gene TRBJ2-7, with TRBD2 as a possible D gene (6 bases). V lost 5 bases to trimming and J lost 7 bases, with 15 bases between them. Germline CDR1 and CDR2: SEHNR and FQNEAQ (reference sequence). The CDR3 runs to 13 residues. CDR3 amino acids: CASSPGVTEEQYF. CDR3 coding DNA: TGTGCCAGCAGCCCGGGGGTTACGGAGGAGCAGTACTTC.

This clone has a single count. The rearrangement uses TRBV19 and TRBJ1-5, with a possible D match to TRBD1 (6 bases). The CDR3 is made up of 14 amino acids. Germline V lookup: CDR1 LNHDA, CDR2 SQIVND (reference sequence). Trimming stripped 4 bases from V and 4 bases from J, with 11 bases between. The CDR3 region has the DNA TGTGCCAGTAGTAGCAGGGGAGCAAATCAGCCCCAGCATTTT. Residues: CASSSRGANQPQHF.

The chain links TRBV5-1 to TRBJ2-7; tentatively, D is TRBD2 (5 bases). V was trimmed by 1 base and J by 5 bases, leaving 13 bases between them. Germline CDR1 reads SGHRS; CDR2 reads YFSETQ. The CDR3 consists of 14 residues. The CDR3 reads CASSLRQPRDEQYF. The CDR3, as DNA: TGCGCCAGCAGCTTGCGCCAGCCGAGGGACGAGCAGTACTTC.

The CDR3 loop is CASSETPGSGYTF. The DNA for the CDR3 is TGTGCCAGCAGCGAAACCCCAGGAAGCGGCTACACCTTC. The rearrangement links TRBV9 to TRBJ1-2; no clear D. The V gene lost 3 bases and the J gene lost 8 bases, with 14 bases spanning the gap. Germline loops: CDR1 SGDLS, CDR2 YYNGEE. The CDR3 covers 13 residues.

The V gene is TRBV28, the J gene TRBJ1-2; no reliable D call. Germline-derived CDR1 and CDR2 are MDHEN and SYDVKM. The V end lost 7 bases, the J end lost 5 bases, and 20 bases lay between the germline ends. The CDR3 runs 15 residues. The CDR3 reads CASIRSGRATYGYTF. In DNA, the CDR3 is TGTGCCAGCATTCGGTCGGGGAGAGCAACTTATGGCTACACCTTC.

There are a few counts of this clone. The V call is TRBV19, the J call TRBJ1-1; 8 bases are shared with TRBD1. Germline values: CDR1 LNHDA, CDR2 SQIVND (reference sequence). The junction had 5 bases not matched to a gene; V was cut back by 6 bases and J by 11 bases. The CDR3 contains 11 residues. Here the CDR3 reads CASSLTGVAFF. The CDR3 bases are TGTGCCAGTAGCCTGACAGGGGTGGCTTTCTTT.

CDR3 sequence (DNA): TGTGCCAGCAGTTTATCATCAGGGGGCTATGGCTACACCTTC. This codes for CASSLSSGGYGYTF. The V and J genes are TRBV27 and TRBJ1-2; TRBD1 aligns across 7 bases. V lost 0 bases and J lost 4; bases outside the gene matches: 2. Germline V CDR1 and CDR2: MNHEY, SMNVEV (reference sequence). This CDR3 spans 14 amino acids.

J is TRBJ2-5 and V is TRBV5-1; tentatively, D is TRBD2 (6 bases). This CDR3 is built from 14 residues. Germline V gene sequence: CDR1 SGHRS, CDR2 YFSETQ. V lost 4 bases and J lost 5, with 15 bases in between. CDR3 coding DNA: TGCGCCAGCAGCCGGGGACTCGAGGGGGAGACCCAGTACTTC. Translation: CASSRGLEGETQYF. The full variable domain, its missing parts supplied by reference TRBV5-1 and TRBJ2-5, is KAGVTQTPRYLIKTRGQQVTLSCSPISGHRSVSWYQQTPGQGLQFLFEYFSETQRNKGNFPGRFSGRQFSNSRSEMNVSTLELGDSALYLCASSRGLEGETQYFGPGTRLLVL.

This clone was seen a single time. This chain connects TRBV9 to TRBJ2-2, with a possible D match to TRBD2 (5 bases). The CDR3 totals 15 residues. Germline loops: CDR1 SGDLS, CDR2 YYNGEE. With 0 bases removed from V and 5 bases from J, the gap between germline ends came to 11 bases. The CDR3 coding sequence is TGTGCCAGCAGCGTAGACGGACGGGGAACCGGGGAGCTGTTTTTT. This codes for CASSVDGRGTGELFF.

This clone was counted a few times. This chain connects TRBV11-2 to TRBJ2-1, with 8 bases matching TRBD2. Germline V gene sequence: CDR1 SGHAT, CDR2 FQNNGV. The CDR3 has 18 residues. J gave up 0 bases and V 2 bases, and 9 bases lay outside the gene matches. CDR3 region: CASSLSPAGASSYNEQFF. The CDR3 DNA reads TGTGCCAGCAGCTTATCGCCAGCGGGGGCGAGCTCCTACAATGAGCAGTTCTTC.

The V and J genes are TRBV2 and TRBJ1-4; TRBD1 aligns across 7 bases. CDR1 SNHLY and CDR2 FYNNEI come from the germline V gene. The CDR3 runs to 14 residues. With 6 bases clipped from V and 8 bases from J, the junction kept 9 bases outside the gene matches. CDR3: CASRADRVVEKLFF. CDR3 in DNA: TGTGCCAGCAGAGCCGACAGGGTAGTGGAAAAACTGTTTTTT.

The sample holds one count of this clone. The rearrangement uses TRBV12-5 and TRBJ2-1; tentative D call: TRBD2 (7 bases). The ends were cut back, 6 bases at V and 2 bases at J, with 14 bases in the middle. This CDR3 spans 15 amino acids. CDR1 is LGHNT and CDR2 is FRNRAP in the germline V gene. The CDR3 region is CASGNGRGPYNEQFF. CDR3 DNA: TGTGCTAGTGGCAACGGGCGGGGGCCCTACAATGAGCAGTTCTTC.

The rearrangement joins TRBV7-3 to TRBJ2-1; D perhaps matches TRBD2 (5 bases). The CDR3 is made up of 12 amino acids. Deletions cut 3 bases from V and 9 bases from J, with 9 bases between. Germline-derived CDR1 and CDR2 are SGHTA and FQGTGA. The CDR3 here is CASSFSAGEQFF. The CDR3 nucleotides are TGTGCCAGCAGCTTCAGTGCGGGTGAGCAGTTCTTC. The complete variable domain, with remaining parts taken from reference TRBV7-3 and TRBJ2-1, reads GAGVSQTPSNKVTEKGKYVELRCDPISGHTALYWYRQSLGQGPEFLIYFQGTGAADDSGLPNDRFFAVRPEGSVSTLKIQRTERGDSAVYLCASSFSAGEQFFGPGTRLTVL.

The V gene is TRBV5-1, the J gene TRBJ2-2; 12 nucleotides match TRBD2. The V gene's germline CDR1 is SGHRS and CDR2 YFSETQ. The CDR3 has 15 amino acids. The trim removed 2 bases at V and 8 bases at J, leaving 4 bases unmatched. DNA of the CDR3: TGCGCCAGCAGCTTCAGGACTAGCGGGGAGGGGGAGCTGTTTTTT. It translates to CASSFRTSGEGELFF.

The chain recombines TRBV3-1 (or the pseudogene TRBV3-2) with TRBJ1-2; 9 bases align to TRBD1. Germline V gene data show CDR1 as LGHDT and CDR2 as YNNKEL (reference sequence). This CDR3 contains 16 residues. Losses at the gene ends were 2 bases for V and 2 bases for J; bases not matched to a gene: 6. CDR3: CASSQTGQGHNYGYTF. Written as DNA, the CDR3 is TGTGCCAGCAGCCAAACGGGACAGGGTCACAACTATGGCTACACCTTC.